This entry describes one TCR beta chain. Produced via immunoSEQ multiplex PCR; TCRdb's table is partial and in-frame only. The sample contains roughly 250,000 clones, approximately 85% of which appear only once. V was trimmed by 5 bases and J by 2 bases, leaving 10 bases between them. The V gene's germline CDR1 is MNHNY and CDR2 SVGAGI (reference sequence). CDR3 size: 14 residues. The data originate from a study of blood T cell repertoires in COVID-19. This sequence originates from a woman in her 50s who had recovered from COVID-19. Sequencing used PBMCs or T cells enriched from blood (not recorded which). The V call is TRBV6-6, the J call TRBJ1-3; D is unresolved. CDR3 DNA: TGTGCCAGCAGTACCTCGAGGACTGGAAACACCATATATTTT. This encodes CASSTSRTGNTIYF.